Given below is one TCR beta chain in context. This sample's time point: blood at routine non-recurrence follow-up after resection. In TCRdb, the 5' RACE reads were re-called with MiXCR into one record per CDR3 protein. Among 4,000 to 5,000 distinct CDR3 sequences, 26% were seen once, and the ten largest hold about 5.7%. The data derive from a study of spatial heterogeneity in lung cancer. About the research overall: Follow-up PBMC specimens underwent sequencing when available; their median timing was roughly 2 years after resection.

With 5 bases clipped from V and 4 bases from J, the junction kept 4 bases outside the gene matches. The CDR3 is made up of 14 amino acids. CDR1 and CDR2 (germline): MNHEY, SVGEGT. The V call is TRBV6-2 or TRBV6-3, the J call TRBJ2-3, with 9 bases that match TRBD1. The receptor was isolated from a male donor with early-stage non-small cell lung cancer. Here the sequenced sample was PBMCs, taken at follow-up. The CDR3 reads CASSQQGAADTQYF. For the CDR3, the DNA is TGTGCCAGCAGTCAACAGGGGGCCGCAGATACGCAGTATTTT.